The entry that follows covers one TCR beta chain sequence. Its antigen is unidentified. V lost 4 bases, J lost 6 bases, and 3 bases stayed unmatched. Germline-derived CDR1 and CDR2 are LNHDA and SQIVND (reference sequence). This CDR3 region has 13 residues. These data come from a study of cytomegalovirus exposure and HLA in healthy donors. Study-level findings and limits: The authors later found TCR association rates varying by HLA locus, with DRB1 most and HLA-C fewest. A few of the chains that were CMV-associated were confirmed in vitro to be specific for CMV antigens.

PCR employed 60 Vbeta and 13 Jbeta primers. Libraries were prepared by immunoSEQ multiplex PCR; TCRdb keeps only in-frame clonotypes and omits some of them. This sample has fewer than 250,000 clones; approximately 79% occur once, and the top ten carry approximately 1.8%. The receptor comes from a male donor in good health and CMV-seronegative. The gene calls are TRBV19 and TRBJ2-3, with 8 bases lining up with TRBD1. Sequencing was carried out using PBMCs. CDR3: CASSTRGPDTQYF. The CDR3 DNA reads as TGTGCCAGTAGTACCAGGGGGCCGGATACGCAGTATTTT. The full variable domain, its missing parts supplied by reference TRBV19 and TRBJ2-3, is DGGITQSPKYLFRKEGQNVTLSCEQNLNHDAMYWYRQDPGQGLRLIYYSQIVNDFQKGDIAEGYSVSREKKESFPLTVTSAQKNPTAFYLCASSTRGPDTQYFGPGTRLTVL.